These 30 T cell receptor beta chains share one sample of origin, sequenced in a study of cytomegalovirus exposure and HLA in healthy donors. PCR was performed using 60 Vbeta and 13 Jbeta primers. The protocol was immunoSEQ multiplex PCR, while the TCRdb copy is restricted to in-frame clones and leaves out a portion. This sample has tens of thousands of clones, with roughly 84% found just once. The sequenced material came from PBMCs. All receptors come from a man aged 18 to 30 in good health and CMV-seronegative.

The CDR3 DNA reads as TGTGCCAGCAGTTTATCTGAGGAGGTTTGGTCGGGCGGCTCCTACGAGCAGTACTTC. The encoded protein is CASSLSEEVWSGGSYEQYF. The V and J genes are TRBV27 and TRBJ2-7; D is possibly TRBD2 (5 bases). Germline values: CDR1 MNHEY, CDR2 SMNVEV (reference sequence). This CDR3 contains 19 residues. Trimming took off 0 bases at V and 0 bases at J, with 21 bases between the two ends.

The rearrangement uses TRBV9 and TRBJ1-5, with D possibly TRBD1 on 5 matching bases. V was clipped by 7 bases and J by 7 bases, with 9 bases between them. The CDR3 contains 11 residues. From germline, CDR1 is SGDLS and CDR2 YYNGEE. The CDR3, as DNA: TGTGCCAGCGGGGGAGGGCAGCCCCAGCATTTT. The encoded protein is CASGGGQPQHF.

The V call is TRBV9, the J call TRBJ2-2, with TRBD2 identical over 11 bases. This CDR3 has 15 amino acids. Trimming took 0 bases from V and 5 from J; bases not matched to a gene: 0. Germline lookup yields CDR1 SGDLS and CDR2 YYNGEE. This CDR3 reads CASSVGLAGTGELFF. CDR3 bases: TGTGCCAGCAGCGTAGGACTAGCGGGAACCGGGGAGCTGTTTTTT.

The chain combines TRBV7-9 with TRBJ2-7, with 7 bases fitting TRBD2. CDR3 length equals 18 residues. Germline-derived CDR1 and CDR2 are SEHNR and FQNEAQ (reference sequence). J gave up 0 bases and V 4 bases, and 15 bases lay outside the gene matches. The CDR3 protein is CASSSLWGEGIDSYEQYF. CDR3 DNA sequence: TGTGCCAGCAGCTCTCTCTGGGGGGAGGGCATCGACTCCTACGAGCAGTACTTC.

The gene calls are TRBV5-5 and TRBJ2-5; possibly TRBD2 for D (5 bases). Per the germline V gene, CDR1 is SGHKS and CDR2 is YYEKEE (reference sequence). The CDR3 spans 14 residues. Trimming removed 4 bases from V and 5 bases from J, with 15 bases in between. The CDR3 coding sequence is TGTGCCAGCAGCCAGACTGCAGCGGCGGAGACCCAGTACTTC. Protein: CASSQTAAAETQYF.

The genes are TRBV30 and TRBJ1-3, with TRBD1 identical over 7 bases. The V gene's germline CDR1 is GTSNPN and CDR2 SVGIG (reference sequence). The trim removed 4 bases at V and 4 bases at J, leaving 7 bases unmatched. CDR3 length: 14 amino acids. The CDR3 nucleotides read TGTGCCTGGAACAGGGGTTTGGGAGGAAACACCATATATTTT. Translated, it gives CAWNRGLGGNTIYF.

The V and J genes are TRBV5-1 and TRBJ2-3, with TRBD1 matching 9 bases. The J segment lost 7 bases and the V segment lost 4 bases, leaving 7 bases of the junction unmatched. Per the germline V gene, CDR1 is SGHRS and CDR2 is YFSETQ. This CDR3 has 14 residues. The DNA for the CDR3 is TGCGCCAGCAGCCTCGGACAGGGGATGAATACGCAGTATTTT. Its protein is CASSLGQGMNTQYF.

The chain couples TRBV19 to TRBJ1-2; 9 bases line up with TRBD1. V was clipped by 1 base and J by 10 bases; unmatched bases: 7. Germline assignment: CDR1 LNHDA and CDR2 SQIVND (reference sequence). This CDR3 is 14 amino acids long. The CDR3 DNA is TGTGCCAGTAGTATAGGTGGGACAGGGCCCTCCTACACCTTC. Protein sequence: CASSIGGTGPSYTF.

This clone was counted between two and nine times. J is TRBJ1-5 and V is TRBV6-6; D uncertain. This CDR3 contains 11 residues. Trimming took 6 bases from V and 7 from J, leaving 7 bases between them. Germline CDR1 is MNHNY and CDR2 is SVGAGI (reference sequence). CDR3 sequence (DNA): TGTGCCAGCAGGGGGAGCCAGCCCCAGCATTTT. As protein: CASRGSQPQHF.

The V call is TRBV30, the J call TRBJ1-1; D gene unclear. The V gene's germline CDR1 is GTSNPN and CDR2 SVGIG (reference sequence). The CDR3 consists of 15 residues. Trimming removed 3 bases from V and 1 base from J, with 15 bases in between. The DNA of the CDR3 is TGTGCCTGGAGATTGCCAGGCCTCCCGAACACTGAAGCTTTCTTT. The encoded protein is CAWRLPGLPNTEAFF.

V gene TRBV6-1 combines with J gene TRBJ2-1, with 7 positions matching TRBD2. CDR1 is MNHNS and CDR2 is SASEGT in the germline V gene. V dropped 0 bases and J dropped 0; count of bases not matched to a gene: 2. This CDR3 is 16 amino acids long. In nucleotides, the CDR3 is TGTGCCAGCAGTGAAGCGGCGGGAGTCTCCTACAATGAGCAGTTCTTC. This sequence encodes CASSEAAGVSYNEQFF.

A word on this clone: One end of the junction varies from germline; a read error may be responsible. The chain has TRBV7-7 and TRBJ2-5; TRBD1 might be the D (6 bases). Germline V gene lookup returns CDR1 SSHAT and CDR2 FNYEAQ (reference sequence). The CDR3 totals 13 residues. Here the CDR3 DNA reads TGTGCTAGCAGCTTAATCAGCAGGGGGACCCAGTACTTC. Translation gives CASSLISRGTQYF.

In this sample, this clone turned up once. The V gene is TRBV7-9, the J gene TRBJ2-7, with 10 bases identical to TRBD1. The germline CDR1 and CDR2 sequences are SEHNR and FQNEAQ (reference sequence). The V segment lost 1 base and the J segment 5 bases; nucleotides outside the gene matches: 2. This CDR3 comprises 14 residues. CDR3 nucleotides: TGTGCCAGCAGCTTAGGACAGGGGGCCGACGAGCAGTACTTC. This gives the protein CASSLGQGADEQYF.

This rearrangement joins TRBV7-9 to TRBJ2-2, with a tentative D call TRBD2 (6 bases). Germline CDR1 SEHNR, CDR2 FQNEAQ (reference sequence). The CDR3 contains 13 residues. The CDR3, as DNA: TGTTCGTCCTTAGCGGAGAACACCGGGGAGCTGTTTTTT. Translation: CSSLAENTGELFF.

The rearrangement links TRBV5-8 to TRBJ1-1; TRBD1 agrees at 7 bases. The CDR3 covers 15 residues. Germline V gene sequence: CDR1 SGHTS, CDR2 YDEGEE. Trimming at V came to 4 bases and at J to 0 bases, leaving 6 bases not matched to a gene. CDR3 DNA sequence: TGTGCCAGCAGCGCCTTCAGGGGGGTGAACACTGAAGCTTTCTTT. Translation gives CASSAFRGVNTEAFF.

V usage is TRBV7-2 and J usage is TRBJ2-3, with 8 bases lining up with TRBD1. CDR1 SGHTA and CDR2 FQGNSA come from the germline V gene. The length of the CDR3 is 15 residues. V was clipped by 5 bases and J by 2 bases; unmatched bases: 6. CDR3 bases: TGTGCCAGCAGCCCCCCAGGGGGCGTCACAGATACGCAGTATTTT. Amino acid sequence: CASSPPGGVTDTQYF.

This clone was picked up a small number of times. This CDR3 is CASSRKPGYGYTF. DNA of the CDR3: TGTGCCAGCAGTCGCAAGCCGGGCTATGGCTACACCTTC. The chain employs TRBV28 and TRBJ1-2; D is unclear. Per the germline V gene, CDR1 is MDHEN and CDR2 is SYDVKM. V was trimmed by 5 bases and J by 4 bases, leaving 11 bases between them. CDR3 length: 13 residues.

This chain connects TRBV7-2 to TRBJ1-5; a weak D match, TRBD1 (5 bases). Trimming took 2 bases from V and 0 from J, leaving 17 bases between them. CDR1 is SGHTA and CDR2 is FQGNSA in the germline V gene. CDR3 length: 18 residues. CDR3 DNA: TGTGCCAGCAGCTTATTGGGAGGATTGGGGGGTAGCAATCAGCCCCAGCATTTT. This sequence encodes CASSLLGGLGGSNQPQHF.

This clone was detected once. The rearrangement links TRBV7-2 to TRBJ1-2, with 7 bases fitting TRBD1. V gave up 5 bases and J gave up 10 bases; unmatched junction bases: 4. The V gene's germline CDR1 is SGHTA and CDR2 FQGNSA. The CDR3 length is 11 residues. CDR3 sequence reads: CASSDRVFYTF. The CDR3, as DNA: TGTGCCAGCAGCGACAGGGTTTTCTACACCTTC.

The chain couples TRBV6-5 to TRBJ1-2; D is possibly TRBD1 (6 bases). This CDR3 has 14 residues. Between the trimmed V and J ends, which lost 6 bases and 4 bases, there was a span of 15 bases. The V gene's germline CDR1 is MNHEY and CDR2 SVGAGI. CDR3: CASSPTGQFYGYTF. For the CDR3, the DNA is TGTGCCAGCAGCCCCACAGGACAGTTCTATGGCTACACCTTC.

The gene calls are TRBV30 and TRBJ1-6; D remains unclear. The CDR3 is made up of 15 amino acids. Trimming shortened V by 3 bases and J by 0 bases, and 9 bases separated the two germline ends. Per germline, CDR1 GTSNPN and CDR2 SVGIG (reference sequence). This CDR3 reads CAWRSSSSYNSPLHF. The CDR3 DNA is TGTGCCTGGAGATCGAGTAGCTCCTATAATTCACCCCTCCACTTT. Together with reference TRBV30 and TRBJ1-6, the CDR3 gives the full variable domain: SQTIHQWPATLVQPVGSPLSLECTVEGTSNPNLYWYRQAAGRGLQLLFYSVGIGQISSEVPQNLSASRPQDRQFILSSKKLLLSDSGFYLCAWRSSSSYNSPLHFGNGTRLTVT.

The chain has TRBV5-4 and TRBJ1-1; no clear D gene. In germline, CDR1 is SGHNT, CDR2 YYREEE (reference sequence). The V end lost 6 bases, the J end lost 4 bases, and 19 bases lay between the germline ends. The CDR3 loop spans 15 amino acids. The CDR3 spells CASNSGEGRGTEAFF. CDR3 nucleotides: TGTGCCAGCAACTCTGGGGAGGGTCGGGGCACTGAAGCTTTCTTT.

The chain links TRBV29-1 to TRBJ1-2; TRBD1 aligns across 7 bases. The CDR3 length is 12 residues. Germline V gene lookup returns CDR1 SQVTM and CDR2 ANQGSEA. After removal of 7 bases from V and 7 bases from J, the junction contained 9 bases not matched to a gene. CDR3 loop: CSALTGLGGYTF. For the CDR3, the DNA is TGCAGCGCCCTGACAGGGTTGGGTGGCTACACCTTC.

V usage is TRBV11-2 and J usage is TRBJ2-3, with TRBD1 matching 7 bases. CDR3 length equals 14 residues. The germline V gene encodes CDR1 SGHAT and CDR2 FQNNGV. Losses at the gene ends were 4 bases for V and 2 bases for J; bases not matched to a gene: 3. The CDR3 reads CASSWGTATDTQYF. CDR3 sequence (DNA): TGTGCCAGCAGCTGGGGGACAGCCACAGATACGCAGTATTTT.

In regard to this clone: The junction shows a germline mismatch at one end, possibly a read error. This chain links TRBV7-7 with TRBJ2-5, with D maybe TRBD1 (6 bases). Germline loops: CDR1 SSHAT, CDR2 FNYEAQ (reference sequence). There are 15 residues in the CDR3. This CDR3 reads CASSRDRFSQETQYF. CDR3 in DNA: TGTGCTAGCAGCCGAGACAGGTTTTCCCAAGAGACCCAGTACTTC.

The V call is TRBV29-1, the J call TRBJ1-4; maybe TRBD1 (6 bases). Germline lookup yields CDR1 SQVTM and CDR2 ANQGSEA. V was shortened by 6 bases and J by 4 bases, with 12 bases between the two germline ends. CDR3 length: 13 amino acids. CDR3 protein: CSVTDRFNEKLFF. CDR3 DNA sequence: TGCAGCGTCACCGACAGGTTTAATGAAAAACTGTTTTTT.

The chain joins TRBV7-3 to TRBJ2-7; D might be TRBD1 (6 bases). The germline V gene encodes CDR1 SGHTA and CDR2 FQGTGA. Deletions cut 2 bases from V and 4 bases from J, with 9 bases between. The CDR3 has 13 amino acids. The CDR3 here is CASSLLQGYEQYF. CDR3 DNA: TGTGCCAGCAGCTTACTACAGGGTTACGAGCAGTACTTC.

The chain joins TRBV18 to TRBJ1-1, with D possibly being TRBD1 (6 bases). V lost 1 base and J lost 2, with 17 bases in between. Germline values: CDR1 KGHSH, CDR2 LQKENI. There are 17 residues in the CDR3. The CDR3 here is CASSPLPGVQDNTEAFF. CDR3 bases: TGTGCCAGCTCACCACTGCCAGGGGTACAAGATAACACTGAAGCTTTCTTT.

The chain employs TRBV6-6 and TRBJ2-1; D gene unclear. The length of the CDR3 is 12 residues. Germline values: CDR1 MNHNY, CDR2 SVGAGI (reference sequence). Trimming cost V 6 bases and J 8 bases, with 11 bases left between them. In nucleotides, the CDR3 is TGTGCCAGCAGGTTAGTGGGCGATGAGCAGTTCTTC. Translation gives CASRLVGDEQFF.

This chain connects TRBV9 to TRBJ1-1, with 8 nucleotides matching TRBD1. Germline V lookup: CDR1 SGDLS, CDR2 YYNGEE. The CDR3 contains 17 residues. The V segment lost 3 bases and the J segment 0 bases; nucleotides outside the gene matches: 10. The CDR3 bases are TGTGCCAGCAGCGCGCCTTACAGGGGGGTAATGAACACTGAAGCTTTCTTT. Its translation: CASSAPYRGVMNTEAFF. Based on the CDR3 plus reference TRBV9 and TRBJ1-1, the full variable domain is DSGVTQTPKHLITATGQRVTLRCSPRSGDLSVYWYQQSLDQGLQFLIQYYNGEERAKGNILERFSAQQFPDLHSELNLSSLELGDSALYFCASSAPYRGVMNTEAFFGQGTRLTVV.